This T cell receptor (beta chain) was retrieved from a study of blood T cells in healthy people across ages. Study summary: Every two T cells gave about one barcoded beta molecule via template switching.

A sample-barcoded 5' primer and a J-beta primer mix were used in a second PCR of about 7 to 12 cycles. Every cDNA molecule carried a tag from a template-switch adaptor bearing 12 random nucleotides. Using its own MiXCR run on the 5' RACE reads, TCRdb lists one record per CDR3 protein. The profile shows roughly 900,000 distinct CDR3 sequences, roughly 26% of them singletons. This CDR3 comprises 15 residues. Germline CDR1 is SGHTA and CDR2 is FQGNSA. Trimming removed 4 bases from V and 1 base from J, with 13 bases in between. General study findings and limits: Shifts in expanded clonotypes may have been confounded by donor CMV status, which was unknown.

This clonotype was picked up a small number of times. What it binds is not known. The TCR comes from a woman of 80 years or more in good health. The genes are TRBV7-2 and TRBJ1-1; D gene uncertain. The sample comprised blood. CDR3 bases: TGTGCCAGCAGCTGGGCTCGAGGACCGAACACTGAAGCTTTCTTT. Its protein is CASSWARGPNTEAFF.